This TCR beta chain emerged from a study of blood T cells in healthy people across ages (dated by TCRdb to 2014 to 2015). In the study overall: Template switching captured roughly one uniquely barcoded TCR beta cDNA molecule per two T cells in model experiments. To track age-related changes in TCR beta repertoire diversity, the study relied on deep sequencing normalized with unique cDNA molecular identifiers. The donors were split into four age groups: young (average 16 years), middle-aged (about 40), aged (roughly 60) and long-lived (roughly 88). To avoid experimental bias, donors of different ages were distributed randomly across sequencing lanes. Using the same blood draw, the study looked at two additional independent replicas of 1 million unique cDNA reads for two donors, one aged 18 to 30 and the other aged 80 or older. Study-wide conclusions, independent of this receptor: As age increased, observed TCR beta diversity per million T cells dropped in a roughly linear way, and a significant reduction was already evident by age 40. Because donor CMV infection status was unknown, age-related changes in expanded clonotypes were potentially confounded. Since profiling was done on bulk unsorted PBMCs, naive and antigen-experienced compartments could not be conclusively compared. Compared with the aged group, the long-lived group had more naive CD4+ T cells, fewer expanded clones and increased TCR diversity, a pattern suggesting age selection. A strong correlation was found between observed TCR beta diversity and the percentage of naive T cells measured by flow cytometry. Estimates of total diversity from one million sequenced T cells were regarded as lower bounds and underestimates.

Libraries came from 5' RACE. Instrument on record: Illumina HiSeq 2500. The second PCR ran for about 6 to 11 cycles and used a J-beta primer mix along with a sample-barcoded 5' primer. A template-switch 5' adaptor carrying 12 random nucleotides introduced a unique molecular identifier onto each TCR beta cDNA molecule. Each sample yielded at least 2.5 million CDR3-containing paired-end reads. First-strand cDNA was synthesized from all RNA with the Mint cDNA synthesis kit, primed by a TRBC-specific oligonucleotide. After uracil-DNA glycosylase treatment, a first 18-cycle PCR used universal primers M1SS and BC2_uni_R on all cDNA. Per the original workflow: Each sample was normalized by randomly selecting 1 million high-quality reads, each carrying a distinct molecular identifier. Instead of being binned into consensus sequences, reads with shared molecular identifiers were discarded. MiTCR, set to a Q25 quality threshold and the strictest error-elimination algorithm, was used for CDR3 identification, clonotype clustering and error correction. A nonparametric unseen species model with Euler transformation was used to estimate a lower bound on total TCR beta diversity. TCRdb reprocessed the public reads (quality trimming at Q25 with fastp, clone calling with MiXCR) and kept in-frame beta chains. A single entry per CDR3 protein holds the most common genes and DNA from its merged rows. TCRdb, not the original authors, processed these V and J calls. This sample is represented by about 1.8 million distinct CDR3 sequences; roughly 50% of them were singletons. The ten largest clones represent over 2% of the sample.

V and J lose 2 bases and 11 bases, and a span of 10 bases separates them. The CDR3 starts with the cysteine, ends with the phenylalanine, and has 13 residues. Solely the CDR3 DNA is kept, with 39 bases framed from the first base. Reading the germline V gene gives CDR1 SGHTA and CDR2 FQGNSA. The roughly 39 donors, aged roughly 6 to 95 years, were systemically healthy Caucasian individuals from Russia. Each donor gave about 9.2 milliliters of peripheral blood, drawn into EDTA-treated Vacutainer tubes. Ficoll-Paque density-gradient centrifugation was used to isolate PBMCs, with at least 6 million per sample. Total RNA, at least 6 micrograms per sample, was extracted from PBMCs with Trizol reagent. The percentages of naive CD45RAhigh/CD27high T cells were determined by flow cytometry on a PBMC aliquot from every donor. On this clonotype: The antigen it binds to is not known. No base qualities exist here, and no much larger clone lies one base off it.

The rearrangement joined TRBV7-2 to TRBJ1-6; the D segment could be TRBD1, given 5 matching bases. The TCR was taken from a woman in her 40s in good health. The sequenced sample was blood. The DNA sequence is TGTGCCAGCAGCTTACGTCAGGGTGCACCCCTCCACTTT. This yields the protein CASSLRQGAPLHF.